What follows describes a single T cell receptor (beta chain). Its matching antigen is unknown. Other DNA sequences in this sample translate to the same CDR3. CDR3 length equals 16 residues. V gave up 1 base and J gave up 1 base, with 12 bases separating them. Per the germline V gene, CDR1 is SGDLS and CDR2 is YYNGEE. Only in-frame clones appear in the TCRdb table, and some are missing; sequencing was by immunoSEQ multiplex PCR. The data show around 120,000 clones, with 78% seen just once and approximately 5.2% held by the top ten. This sample stems from a study of radiotherapy plus CTLA-4 blockade in lung cancer. Study results and caveats: Together with interferon-beta, which increased in serum after radiation, early dynamic changes in blood T cell clones were reportedly the best predictors of response.

The chain combines TRBV9 with TRBJ1-3; D is perhaps TRBD1 (6 bases). The sample consisted of peripheral blood, taken from a patient treated with radiotherapy plus ipilimumab. The receptor's source is a human donor with non-small cell lung cancer who had a partial response to radiotherapy plus ipilimumab. CDR3 residues: CASSVLGQTSGNTIYF. The CDR3 DNA sequence: TGTGCCAGCAGCGTACTCGGACAGACTTCTGGAAACACCATATATTTT.